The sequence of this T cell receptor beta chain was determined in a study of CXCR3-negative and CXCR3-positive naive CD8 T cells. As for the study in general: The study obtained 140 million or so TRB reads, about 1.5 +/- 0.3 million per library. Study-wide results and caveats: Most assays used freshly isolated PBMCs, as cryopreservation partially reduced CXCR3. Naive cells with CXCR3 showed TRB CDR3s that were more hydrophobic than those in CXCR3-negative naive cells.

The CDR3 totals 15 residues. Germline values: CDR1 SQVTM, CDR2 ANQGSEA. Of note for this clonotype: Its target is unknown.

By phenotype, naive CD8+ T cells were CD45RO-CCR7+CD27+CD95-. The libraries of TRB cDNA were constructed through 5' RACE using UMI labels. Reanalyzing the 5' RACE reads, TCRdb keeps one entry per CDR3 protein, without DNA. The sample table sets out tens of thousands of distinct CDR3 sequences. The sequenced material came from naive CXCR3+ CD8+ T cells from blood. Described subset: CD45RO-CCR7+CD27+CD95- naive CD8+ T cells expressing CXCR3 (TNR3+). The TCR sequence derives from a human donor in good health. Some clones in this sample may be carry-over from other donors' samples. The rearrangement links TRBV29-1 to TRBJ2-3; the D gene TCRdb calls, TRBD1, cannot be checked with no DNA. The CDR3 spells CSVEGVRLRTDTQYF.